This T cell receptor beta chain comes out of a study of T cell repertoires in cytomegalovirus infection. Study summary: It can be stated that public TCR beta signatures indicated CMV infection as well as a matching HLA type. Study conclusions and caveats: The study found HLA-C-restricted CMV-specific TCR beta clonotypes dominating the ex vivo response. Carriers of CMV and the relevant HLA type were discriminated by public TCR beta frequency.

TCRdb independently ran MiXCR on the reads; one entry per CDR3 protein. Of around 530,000 distinct CDR3 sequences listed, about 30% are singletons. The germline CDR1 and CDR2 sequences are MGHRA and YSYEKL. V shed 4 bases, J shed 6 bases, and the junction held 5 bases outside the gene matches. The CDR3 consists of 14 residues. With regard to this clonotype: Its antigen is still unknown.

The TCR was taken from a human donor in good health (CMV status not recorded). Some clones in this sample may be carry-over from other donors' samples. The sequenced sample was PBMCs. This rearrangement joins TRBV4-1 to TRBJ1-4, with 7 bases identical to TRBD1. CDR3 in DNA: TGCGCCAGCAGCCTCGGACAGGAGTATGAAAAACTGTTTTTT. Encoded protein: CASSLGQEYEKLFF.